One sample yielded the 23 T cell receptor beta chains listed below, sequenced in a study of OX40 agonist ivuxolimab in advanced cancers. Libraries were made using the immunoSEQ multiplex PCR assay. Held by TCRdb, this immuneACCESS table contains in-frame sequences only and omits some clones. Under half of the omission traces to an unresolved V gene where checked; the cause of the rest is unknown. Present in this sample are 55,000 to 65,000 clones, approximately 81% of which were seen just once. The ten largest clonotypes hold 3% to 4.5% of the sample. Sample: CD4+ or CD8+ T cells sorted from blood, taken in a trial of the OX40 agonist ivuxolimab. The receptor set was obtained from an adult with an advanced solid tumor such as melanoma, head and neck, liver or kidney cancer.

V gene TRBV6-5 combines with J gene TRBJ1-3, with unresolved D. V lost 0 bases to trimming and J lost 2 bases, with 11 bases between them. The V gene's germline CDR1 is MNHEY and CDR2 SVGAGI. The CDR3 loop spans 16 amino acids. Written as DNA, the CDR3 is TGTGCCAGCAGTTACTCGTCGACGGGTGCTGGAAACACCATATATTTT. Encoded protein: CASSYSSTGAGNTIYF.

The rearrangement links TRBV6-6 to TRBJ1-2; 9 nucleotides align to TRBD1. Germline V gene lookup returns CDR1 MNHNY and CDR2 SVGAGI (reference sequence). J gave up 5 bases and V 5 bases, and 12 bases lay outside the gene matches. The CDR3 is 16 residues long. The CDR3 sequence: CASSAPAGQGKYGYTF. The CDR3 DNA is TGTGCCAGCAGTGCCCCCGCGGGACAGGGAAAATATGGCTACACCTTC.

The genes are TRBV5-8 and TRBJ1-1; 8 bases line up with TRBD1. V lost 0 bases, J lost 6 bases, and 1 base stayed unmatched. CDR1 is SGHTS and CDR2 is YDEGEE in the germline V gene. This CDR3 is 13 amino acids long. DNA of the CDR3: TGTGCCAGCAGCTTGGCAGGGGGCCCTGAAGCTTTCTTT. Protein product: CASSLAGGPEAFF.

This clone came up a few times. The CDR3 loop reads CAWSVQGAGETQYF. CDR3 in DNA: TGTGCCTGGAGTGTACAAGGGGCCGGGGAGACCCAGTACTTC. The rearrangement uses TRBV30 and TRBJ2-5; D is possibly TRBD1 (5 bases). This CDR3 region has 14 residues. Germline values: CDR1 GTSNPN, CDR2 SVGIG (reference sequence). V was shortened by 0 bases and J by 5 bases, with 13 bases between the two germline ends. The full variable domain, its missing parts supplied by reference TRBV30 and TRBJ2-5, is SQTIHQWPATLVQPVGSPLSLECTVEGTSNPNLYWYRQAAGRGLQLLFYSVGIGQISSEVPQNLSASRPQDRQFILSSKKLLLSDSGFYLCAWSVQGAGETQYFGPGTRLLVL.

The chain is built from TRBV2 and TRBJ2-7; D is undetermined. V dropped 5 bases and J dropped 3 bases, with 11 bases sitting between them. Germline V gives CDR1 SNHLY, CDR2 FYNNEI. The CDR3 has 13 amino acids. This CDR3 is CASSKGIDYEQYF. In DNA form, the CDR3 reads TGTGCCAGCAGTAAGGGAATAGACTACGAGCAGTACTTC.

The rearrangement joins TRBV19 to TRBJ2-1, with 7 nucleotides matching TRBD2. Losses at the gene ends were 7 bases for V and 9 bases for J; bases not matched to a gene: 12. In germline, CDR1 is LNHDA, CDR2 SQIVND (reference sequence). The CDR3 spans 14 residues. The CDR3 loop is CASTFGTTSREQFF. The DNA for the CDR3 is TGTGCCAGTACCTTCGGGACTACCTCACGTGAGCAGTTCTTC. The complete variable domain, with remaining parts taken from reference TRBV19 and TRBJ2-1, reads DGGITQSPKYLFRKEGQNVTLSCEQNLNHDAMYWYRQDPGQGLRLIYYSQIVNDFQKGDIAEGYSVSREKKESFPLTVTSAQKNPTAFYLCASTFGTTSREQFFGPGTRLTVL.

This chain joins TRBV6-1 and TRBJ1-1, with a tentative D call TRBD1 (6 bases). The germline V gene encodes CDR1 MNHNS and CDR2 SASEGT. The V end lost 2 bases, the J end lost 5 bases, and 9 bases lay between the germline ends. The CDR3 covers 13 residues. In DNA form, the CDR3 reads TGTGCCAGCAGTGAAAGGGGGAAGACTGAAGCTTTCTTT. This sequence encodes CASSERGKTEAFF.

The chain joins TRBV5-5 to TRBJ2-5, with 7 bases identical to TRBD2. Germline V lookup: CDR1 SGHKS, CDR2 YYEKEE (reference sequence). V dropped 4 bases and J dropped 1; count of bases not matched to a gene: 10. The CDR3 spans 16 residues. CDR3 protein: CASSIGPGLLQETQYF. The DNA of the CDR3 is TGTGCCAGCAGCATCGGGCCGGGACTACTCCAAGAGACCCAGTACTTC.

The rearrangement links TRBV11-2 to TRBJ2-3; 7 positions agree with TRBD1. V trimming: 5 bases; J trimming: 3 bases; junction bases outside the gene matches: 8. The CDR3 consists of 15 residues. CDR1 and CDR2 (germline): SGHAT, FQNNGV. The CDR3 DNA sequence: TGTGCCAGCAGCATGACAGGGCAGGAGACAGATACGCAGTATTTT. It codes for CASSMTGQETDTQYF.

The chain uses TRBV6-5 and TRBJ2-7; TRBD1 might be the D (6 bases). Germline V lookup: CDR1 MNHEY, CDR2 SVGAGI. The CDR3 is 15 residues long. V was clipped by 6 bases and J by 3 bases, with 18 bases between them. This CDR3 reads CASSARGHLGYEQYF. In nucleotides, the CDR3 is TGTGCCAGCAGCGCTCGGGGACACCTGGGCTACGAGCAGTACTTC.

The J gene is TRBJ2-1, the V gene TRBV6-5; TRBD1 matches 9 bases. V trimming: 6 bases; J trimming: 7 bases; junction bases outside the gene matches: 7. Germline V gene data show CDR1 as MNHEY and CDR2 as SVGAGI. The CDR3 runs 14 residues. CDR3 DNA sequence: TGTGCCAGCAGGGCGGACAGGGGCAGGAATGAGCAGTTCTTC. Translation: CASRADRGRNEQFF.

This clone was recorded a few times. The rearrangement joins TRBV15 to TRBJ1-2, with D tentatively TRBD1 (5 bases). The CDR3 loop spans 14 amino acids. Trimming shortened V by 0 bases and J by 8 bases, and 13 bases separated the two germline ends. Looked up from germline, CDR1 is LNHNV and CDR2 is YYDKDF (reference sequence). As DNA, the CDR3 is TGTGCCACCAGCAGAGACAGGGAATTGTGGGGCTACACCTTC. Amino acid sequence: CATSRDRELWGYTF.

This CDR3 reads CASNWDTPSYEQYF. DNA for the CDR3: TGTGCCAGCAACTGGGACACCCCTTCCTACGAGCAGTACTTC. This chain links TRBV2 with TRBJ2-7, with D possibly being TRBD1 (6 bases). CDR3 length: 14 residues. Trimming removed 7 bases from V and 1 base from J, with 14 bases in between. Per the germline V gene, CDR1 is SNHLY and CDR2 is FYNNEI.

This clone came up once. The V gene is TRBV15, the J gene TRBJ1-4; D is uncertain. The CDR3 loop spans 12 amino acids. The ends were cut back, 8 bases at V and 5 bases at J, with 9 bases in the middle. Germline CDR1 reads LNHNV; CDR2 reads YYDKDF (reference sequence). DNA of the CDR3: TGTGCCACCCGCCGGTGGAATGAAAAACTGTTTTTT. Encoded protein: CATRRWNEKLFF.

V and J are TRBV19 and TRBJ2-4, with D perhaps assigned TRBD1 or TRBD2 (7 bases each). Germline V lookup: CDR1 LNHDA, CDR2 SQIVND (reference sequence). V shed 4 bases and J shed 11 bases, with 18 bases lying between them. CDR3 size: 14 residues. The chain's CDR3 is CASSTRQGGSLQYF. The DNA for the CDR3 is TGTGCCAGTAGTACCCGACAGGGAGGGTCCCTTCAGTACTTC.

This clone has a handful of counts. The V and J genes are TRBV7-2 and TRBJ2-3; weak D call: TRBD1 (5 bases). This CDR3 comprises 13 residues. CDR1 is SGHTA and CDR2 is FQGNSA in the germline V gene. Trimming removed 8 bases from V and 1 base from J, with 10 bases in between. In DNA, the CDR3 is TGTGCCAGCTCCCGACAGCGCACAGATACGCAGTATTTT. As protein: CASSRQRTDTQYF.

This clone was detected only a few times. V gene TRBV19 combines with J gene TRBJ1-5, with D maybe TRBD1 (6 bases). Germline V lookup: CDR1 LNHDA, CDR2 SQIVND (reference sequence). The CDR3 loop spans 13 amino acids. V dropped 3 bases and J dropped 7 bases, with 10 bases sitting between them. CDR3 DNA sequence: TGTGCCAGTAGTATGGGGGGGCGACAGCCCCAGCATTTT. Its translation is CASSMGGRQPQHF.

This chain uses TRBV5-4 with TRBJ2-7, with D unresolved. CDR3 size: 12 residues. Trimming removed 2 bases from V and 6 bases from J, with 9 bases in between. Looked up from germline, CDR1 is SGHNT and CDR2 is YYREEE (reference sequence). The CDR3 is CASSFQAGEQYF. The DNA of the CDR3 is TGTGCCAGCAGCTTCCAAGCCGGCGAGCAGTACTTC.

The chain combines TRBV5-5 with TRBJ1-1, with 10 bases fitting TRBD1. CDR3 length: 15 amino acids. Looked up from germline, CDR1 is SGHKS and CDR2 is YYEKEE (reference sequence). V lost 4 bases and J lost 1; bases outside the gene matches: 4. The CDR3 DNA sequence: TGTGCCAGCAGCCCGGACAGGGGGAAGAACACTGAAGCTTTCTTT. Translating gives CASSPDRGKNTEAFF.

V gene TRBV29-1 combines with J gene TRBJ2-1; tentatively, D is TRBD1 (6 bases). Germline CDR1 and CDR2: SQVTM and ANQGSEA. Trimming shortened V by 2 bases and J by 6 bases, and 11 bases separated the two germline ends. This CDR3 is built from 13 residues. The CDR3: CSVEFGGGNEQFF. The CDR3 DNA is TGCAGCGTTGAATTTGGGGGCGGCAATGAGCAGTTCTTC.

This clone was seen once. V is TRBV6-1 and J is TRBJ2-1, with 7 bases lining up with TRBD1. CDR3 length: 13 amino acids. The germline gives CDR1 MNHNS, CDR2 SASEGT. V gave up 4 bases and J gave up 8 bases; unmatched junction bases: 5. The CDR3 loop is CASSATGLDEQFF. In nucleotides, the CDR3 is TGTGCCAGCAGTGCGACAGGGCTCGATGAGCAGTTCTTC.

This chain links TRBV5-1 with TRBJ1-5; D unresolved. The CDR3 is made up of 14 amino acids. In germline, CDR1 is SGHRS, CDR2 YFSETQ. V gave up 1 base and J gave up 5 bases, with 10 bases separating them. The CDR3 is CASSLSGIDQPQHF. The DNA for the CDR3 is TGCGCCAGCAGCTTGTCGGGGATAGATCAGCCCCAGCATTTT.

CDR3: CASSPVGFLPYEQYF. The CDR3 nucleotides read TGTGCCAGCAGTCCGGTTGGCTTTCTCCCCTACGAGCAGTACTTC. This chain uses TRBV6-1 with TRBJ2-7, with unresolved D. The CDR3 loop spans 15 amino acids. The germline gives CDR1 MNHNS, CDR2 SASEGT. V gave up 5 bases and J gave up 2 bases, with 16 bases separating them.